A single sample is the source of the 15 T cell receptor beta chains below, sequenced in a study of CD8+CD57+ T cells in acquired aplastic anemia. Using genomic DNA as the template, TCR beta VDJ and CDR3 profiling was carried out. One entry per CDR3 protein results from TCRdb running MiXCR on the reads. The top ten hold 3% to 5% of the sample, which has 400,000 to 450,000 distinct CDR3 sequences, under 80% seen once. The sample taken for sequencing was sorted CD4+, CD8+, or CD8+CD57+ T cells (not recorded which) from PBMCs. These receptors originate from a human donor in good health, serving as a control.

This clonotype was seen many times. The chain employs TRBV3-1 and TRBJ1-5; no definite D call. The V and J ends lost 0 bases and 1 base respectively, with 4 bases between them. Germline V lookup: CDR1 LGHDT, CDR2 YNNKEL (reference sequence). This CDR3 region has 14 residues. The CDR3: CASSQEPSNQPQHF. CDR3 DNA: TGTGCCAGCAGCCAAGAACCGAGCAATCAGCCCCAGCATTTT.

This clonotype was found a few times. The chain combines TRBV20-1 with TRBJ2-7, with D uncertain. Germline CDR1 DFQATT, CDR2 SNEGSKA (reference sequence). The CDR3 totals 8 residues. V was trimmed by 0 bases and J by 12 bases, leaving 3 bases between them. CDR3: CSAREVYF. The CDR3 DNA follows: TGCAGTGCTAGAGAGGTGTACTTC.

This clonotype has more than one count but fewer than ten. The chain couples TRBV29-1 to TRBJ1-3; D is uncertain. The CDR3 consists of 11 residues. Germline CDR1 reads SQVTM; CDR2 reads ANQGSEA. Trimming removed 3 bases at V and 2 bases at J, with 2 bases between. In nucleotides, the CDR3 is TGCAGCGTTGATGCTGGAAACACCATATATTTT. This codes for CSVDAGNTIYF.

A remark on this clonotype: Because it lacks the conserved phenylalanine or tryptophan at the end, this CDR3 is likely a read error. No DNA is shown, since the ends of the CDR3 on it are uncertain; the CDR3 is the one TCRdb lists. The rearrangement links TRBV2 to TRBJ2-6; the DNA was not compared with TRBD1, the D call given in the table. CDR1 and CDR2 from the germline V gene are SNHLY and FYNNEI. Both ends counted, the CDR3 spans 16 residues. This CDR3 is CASSRGRGSGEHQQSV.

This clonotype was seen repeatedly, ten times or more. V and J are TRBV14 and TRBJ2-1; no clear D gene. CDR1 SGHDN and CDR2 FVKESK come from the germline V gene. Trimming stripped 0 bases from V and 8 bases from J, with 5 bases between. The CDR3 consists of 12 residues. In DNA form, the CDR3 reads TGTGCCAGCAGCCAAGACCGGTATGAGCAGTTCTTC. Its protein product is CASSQDRYEQFF.

The chain has TRBV7-6 and TRBJ2-7; weak D call: TRBD1 (6 bases). Trimming removed 5 bases at V and 0 bases at J, with 8 bases between. The CDR3 covers 13 residues. CDR1 SGHVS and CDR2 FNYEAQ come from the germline V gene. CDR3 residues: CASSQGSSYEQYV. CDR3 bases: TGTGCCAGCAGCCAGGGGAGCTCCTACGAGCAGTACGTC.

The V and J genes are TRBV20-1 and TRBJ2-3; 10 bases map to TRBD2. This CDR3 has 13 residues. The J segment lost 10 bases and the V segment lost 5 bases, leaving 9 bases of the junction unmatched. Germline V gene data show CDR1 as DFQATT and CDR2 as SNEGSKA (reference sequence). The CDR3 bases are TGCAGTGCTGCTAGCGGGGGCCCGGTCGCGCAGTATTTT. It specifies CSAASGGPVAQYF.

The chain recombines TRBV6-1 with TRBJ1-5, with D unresolved. With 9 bases removed from V and 4 bases from J, the gap between germline ends came to 19 bases. From germline, CDR1 is MNHNS and CDR2 SASEGT. The CDR3 contains 15 residues. Here the CDR3 reads CARDDGRSPNQPQHF. The DNA for the CDR3 is TGTGCCAGAGATGATGGCAGGTCCCCTAATCAGCCCCAGCATTTT.

Concerning this clonotype itself: Its ends do not fully match the called genes, so a read error is possible. This rearrangement joins TRBV5-1 to TRBJ1-2, with a weak D call TRBD1 (6 bases). Looked up from germline, CDR1 is SGHRS and CDR2 is YFSETQ. This CDR3 contains 15 residues. The CDR3 protein is CASSSRTAVDYGYTF. In nucleotides, the CDR3 is TGTGCCAGCAGCTCTAGGACAGCGGTGGACTATGGCTACACCTTC. Based on the CDR3 plus reference TRBV5-1 and TRBJ1-2, the full variable domain is KAGVTQTPRYLIKTRGQQVTLSCSPISGHRSVSWYQQTPGQGLQFLFEYFSETQRNKGNFPGRFSGRQFSNSRSEMNVSTLELGDSALYLCASSSRTAVDYGYTFGSGTRLTVV.

V is TRBV7-3 and J is TRBJ2-7, with D hard to call. The V end was cut by 3 bases, the J end by 5 bases, with 17 bases between. CDR1 SGHTA and CDR2 FQGTGA come from the germline V gene. The CDR3 totals 15 residues. The CDR3 sequence: CASSFPAELKDEQYF. DNA of the CDR3: TGTGCCAGCAGCTTCCCGGCGGAACTGAAGGACGAGCAGTACTTC.

This chain connects TRBV24-1 to TRBJ1-4; 8 bases are a match to TRBD1. V dropped 4 bases and J dropped 8; count of bases not matched to a gene: 11. This CDR3 contains 16 residues. Per germline, CDR1 KGHDR and CDR2 SFDVKD. CDR3 nucleotides: TGTGCCACCAGTGACAATGACAGGGGAGACACAGAAAAACTGTTTTTT. Its translation: CATSDNDRGDTEKLFF.

This rearrangement joins TRBV12-3 or TRBV12-4 to TRBJ1-4; TRBD1 aligns across 8 bases. The CDR3 is 13 amino acids. Trimming removed 7 bases from V and 7 bases from J; junction bases left unmatched: 5. The DNA for the CDR3 is TGTGCCAGCACTCGGACAGGGAGTGAAAAACTGTTTTTT. Residues: CASTRTGSEKLFF.

This clonotype has a single count. The chain carries TRBV11-3 and TRBJ2-3, with 7 bases identical to TRBD2. In germline, CDR1 is SGHNT, CDR2 YENEEA. The CDR3 length is 15 residues. V dropped 5 bases and J dropped 4; count of bases not matched to a gene: 9. CDR3 sequence: CASSPTSGGADTQYF. The DNA of the CDR3 is TGTGCCAGCAGCCCAACGTCGGGAGGTGCAGATACGCAGTATTTT.

This chain connects TRBV12-3 or TRBV12-4 to TRBJ2-7, with TRBD2 matching 7 bases. The CDR3 has 15 amino acids. V was pared by 7 bases and J by 3 bases, with 12 bases of the junction left unmatched. The CDR3, as DNA: TGTGCCAGCACCACAGATCCGCGGGGGAACTACGAGCAGTACTTC. Translating it yields CASTTDPRGNYEQYF.

The V gene is TRBV15, the J gene TRBJ2-7; 7 positions agree with TRBD2. The CDR3 is 15 amino acids. CDR1 is LNHNV and CDR2 is YYDKDF in the germline V gene (reference sequence). The J segment lost 3 bases and the V segment lost 0 bases, leaving 5 bases of the junction unmatched. In DNA, the CDR3 is TGTGCCACCAGCAGAGAGTTGGGGGGGAGCTACGAGCAGTACTTC. Its protein product is CATSRELGGSYEQYF.